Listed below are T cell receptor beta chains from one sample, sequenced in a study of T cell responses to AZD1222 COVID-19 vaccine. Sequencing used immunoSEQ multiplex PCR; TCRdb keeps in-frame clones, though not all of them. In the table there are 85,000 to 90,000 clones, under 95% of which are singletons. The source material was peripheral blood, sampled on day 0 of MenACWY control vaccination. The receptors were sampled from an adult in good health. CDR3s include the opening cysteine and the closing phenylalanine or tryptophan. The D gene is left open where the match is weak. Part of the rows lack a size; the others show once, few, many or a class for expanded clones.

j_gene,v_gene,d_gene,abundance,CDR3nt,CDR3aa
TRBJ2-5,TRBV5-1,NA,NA,TGCGCCAGCAGCTTTAGCCCCCAAGAGACCCAGTACTTC,CASSFSPQETQYF
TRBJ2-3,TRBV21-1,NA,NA,TGTGCCAGCACCTCCGAGCGGGGGAGACGGGTAGATACGCAGTATTTT,CASTSERGRRVDTQYF
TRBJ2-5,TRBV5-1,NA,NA,TGCGCCAGCAGCGTCCTGGACAGCCAAGAGACCCAGTACTTC,CASSVLDSQETQYF
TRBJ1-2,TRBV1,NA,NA,TGCACCAGCAGCCAAGATCGGAAGGGCTACACCTTC,CTSSQDRKGYTF
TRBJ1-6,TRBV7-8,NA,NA,TGTGCCAGCAGCTTAGCGGATTATAATTCACCCCTCCACTTT,CASSLADYNSPLHF
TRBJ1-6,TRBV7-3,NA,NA,TGTGCCAGCGGGGAACAGGCCGATTCACCCCTCCACTTT,CASGEQADSPLHF
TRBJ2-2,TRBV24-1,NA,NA,TGTGCCACCAGTGATTTGCCACAGGGTGACACCGGGGAGCTGTTTTTT,CATSDLPQGDTGELFF
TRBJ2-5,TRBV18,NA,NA,TGTGCCAGCTCTCCGGGACATAAAGAGACCCAGTACTTC,CASSPGHKETQYF
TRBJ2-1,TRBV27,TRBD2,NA,TGTGCCAGCAGTTTAAGCGGGGTGGCCTACAATGAGCAGTTCTTC,CASSLSGVAYNEQFF
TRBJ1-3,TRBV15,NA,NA,TGTGCCACCAGCAGAGTAACAGGATCGGGAAACACCATATATTTT,CATSRVTGSGNTIYF
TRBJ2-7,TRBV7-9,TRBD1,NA,TGTGCCAGCAGCCGCGGCCCGGGACAGGGGGTGCCAAGCTCCTACGAGCAGTACTTC,CASSRGPGQGVPSSYEQYF
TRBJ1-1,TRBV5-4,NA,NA,TGTGCCAGCAGCTTGGATGGCCAAAGTTTTAACACTGAAGCTTTCTTT,CASSLDGQSFNTEAFF
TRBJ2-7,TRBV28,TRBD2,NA,TGTGCCAGCAACCAGGCGGGGGGGCTCCACGAGCAGTACTTC,CASNQAGGLHEQYF
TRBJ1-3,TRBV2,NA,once,TGTGCCAGCAGTGATTGGTCAGGACTCTCTGGAAACACCATATATTTT,CASSDWSGLSGNTIYF
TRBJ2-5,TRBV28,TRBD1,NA,TGTGCCAGCAGTTCAGGGGGACAGGGGAGGCAAGAGACCCAGTACTTC,CASSSGGQGRQETQYF
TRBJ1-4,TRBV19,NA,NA,TGTGCCAGTATGCAGGGGCGCGAAAAACTGTTTTTT,CASMQGREKLFF
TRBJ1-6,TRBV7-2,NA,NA,TGTGCCAGCAGCTTAGAACTGTTTTATAATTCACCCCTCCACTTT,CASSLELFYNSPLHF
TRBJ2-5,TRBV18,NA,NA,TGTGCCAGCTCTCGACGGAGCCAAGAGACCCAGTACTTC,CASSRRSQETQYF
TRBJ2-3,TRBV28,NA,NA,TGTGCCAGCAGTCCCGGCGGGACTGGCACAGATACGCAGTATTTT,CASSPGGTGTDTQYF